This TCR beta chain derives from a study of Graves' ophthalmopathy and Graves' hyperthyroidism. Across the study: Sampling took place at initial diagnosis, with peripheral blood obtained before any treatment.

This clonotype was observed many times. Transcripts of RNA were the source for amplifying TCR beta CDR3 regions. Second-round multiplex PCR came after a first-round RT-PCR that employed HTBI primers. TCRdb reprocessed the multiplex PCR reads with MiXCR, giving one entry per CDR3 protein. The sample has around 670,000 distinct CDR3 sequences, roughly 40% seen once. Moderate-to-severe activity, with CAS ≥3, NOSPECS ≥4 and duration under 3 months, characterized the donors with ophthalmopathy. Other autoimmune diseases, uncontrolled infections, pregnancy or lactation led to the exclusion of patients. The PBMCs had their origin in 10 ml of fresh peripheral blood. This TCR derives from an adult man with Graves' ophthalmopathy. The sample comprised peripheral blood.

This CDR3 reads CATSDGHTNYGYTF. For the CDR3, the DNA is TGTGCCACCAGTGATGGGCACACTAACTATGGCTACACCTTC. This chain connects TRBV24-1 to TRBJ1-2; unclear D gene. Germline lookup yields CDR1 KGHDR and CDR2 SFDVKD. V gave up 3 bases and J gave up 0 bases, with 7 bases separating them. This CDR3 region has 14 residues.